These 9 T cell receptor beta chains share one sample of origin, sequenced in a study of cytomegalovirus exposure and HLA in healthy donors. The PCR contained 60 Vbeta and 13 Jbeta primers. TCRdb's copy holds only in-frame clones and misses some; the assay was immunoSEQ multiplex PCR. The sample holds about 190,000 clones; almost 80% are singletons and the top ten take roughly 1.5%. Input material: PBMCs. All receptors come from a woman younger than 35 in good health and CMV-seronegative.

The chain is built from TRBV11-2 and TRBJ1-1; 8 positions match TRBD1. After removal of 7 bases from V and 5 bases from J, the junction contained 6 bases not matched to a gene. This CDR3 comprises 13 residues. Germline CDR1 reads SGHAT; CDR2 reads FQNNGV. CDR3: CASTSNRGTEAFF. The CDR3 DNA is TGTGCCAGCACTTCCAACAGGGGGACTGAAGCTTTCTTT.

V usage is TRBV19 and J usage is TRBJ1-5; no reliable D call. The V gene lost 1 base and the J gene lost 3 bases, with 10 bases spanning the gap. Germline values: CDR1 LNHDA, CDR2 SQIVND (reference sequence). This CDR3 is 15 amino acids long. As DNA, the CDR3 is TGTGCCAGTAGTATAGGGGCCAGGTCCAATCAGCCCCAGCATTTT. It encodes CASSIGARSNQPQHF.

This clone has ten or more counts. V usage is TRBV7-7 and J usage is TRBJ2-1; 9 bases are a match to TRBD2. The CDR3 runs 15 residues. J gave up 9 bases and V 1 base, and 7 bases lay outside the gene matches. CDR1 and CDR2 from the germline V gene are SSHAT and FNYEAQ (reference sequence). The CDR3 coding sequence is TGTGCCAGCAGCTTAGGAAGCGGGGGGCTTAGTGAGCAGTTCTTC. It yields the protein CASSLGSGGLSEQFF.

Comment on this clone: One end of the junction does not line up with germline, which may come from a read error. The CDR3 here is CASRYSPAGTYNEQFF. The CDR3 nucleotides read TGTGCCAGCAGATACTCACCAGCGGGGACCTACAATGAGCAGTTCTTC. The V gene is TRBV6-5, the J gene TRBJ2-1; 7 bases line up with TRBD2. CDR1 and CDR2 from the germline V gene are MNHEY and SVGAGI. The CDR3 has 16 residues.

The rearrangement uses TRBV2 and TRBJ2-2; 11 nucleotides line up with TRBD2. V shed 6 bases and J 5 bases; nucleotides not matched to a gene: 5. This CDR3 is 15 amino acids long. The germline V gene has CDR1 SNHLY and CDR2 FYNNEI. The CDR3, as DNA: TGTGCCAGCAGACCCGGACTAGCGGGTACCGGGGAGCTGTTTTTT. This gives the protein CASRPGLAGTGELFF.

The V gene is TRBV2, the J gene TRBJ2-7; 8 bases agree with TRBD1. V shed 7 bases, J shed 2 bases, and the junction held 4 bases outside the gene matches. CDR3 length equals 13 residues. Looked up from germline, CDR1 is SNHLY and CDR2 is FYNNEI. The CDR3 is CASIGQGAYEQYF. CDR3 DNA: TGTGCCAGCATTGGACAGGGAGCCTACGAGCAGTACTTC.

The gene calls are TRBV30 and TRBJ2-2; TRBD1 aligns across 7 bases. V was clipped by 2 bases and J by 5 bases; unmatched bases: 8. The CDR3 contains 15 residues. CDR1 GTSNPN and CDR2 SVGIG come from the germline V gene (reference sequence). CDR3 sequence: CAWSWPDRRTGELFF. CDR3 nucleotides: TGTGCCTGGAGTTGGCCGGACAGGAGAACCGGGGAGCTGTTTTTT. Together with reference TRBV30 and TRBJ2-2, the CDR3 gives the full variable domain: SQTIHQWPATLVQPVGSPLSLECTVEGTSNPNLYWYRQAAGRGLQLLFYSVGIGQISSEVPQNLSASRPQDRQFILSSKKLLLSDSGFYLCAWSWPDRRTGELFFGEGSRLTVL.

The chain has TRBV6-6 and TRBJ2-7; 8 bases agree with TRBD2. Germline CDR1 and CDR2: MNHNY and SVGAGI (reference sequence). CDR3 length: 12 residues. Trimming at V came to 7 bases and at J to 3 bases, leaving 2 bases not matched to a gene. This chain's CDR3 is CASISGIYEQYF. The CDR3 DNA is TGTGCCAGCATTAGCGGGATCTACGAGCAGTACTTC.

This clone was counted a single time. This rearrangement joins TRBV6-5 to TRBJ2-7; perhaps TRBD2 as D (6 bases). The CDR3 has 14 amino acids. The germline gives CDR1 MNHEY, CDR2 SVGAGI. Deletions cut 8 bases from V and 2 bases from J, with 16 bases between. The CDR3 DNA follows: TGTGCCAGCTCTTACCGCGGGGAAACCTACGAGCAGTACTTC. Translating gives CASSYRGETYEQYF.